Presented here are 32 T cell receptor beta chains from one specimen sequenced in a study of T cells after yellow fever vaccination. TCRdb processed the 5' RACE reads anew with MiXCR; each CDR3 protein has one entry. The table shows about 320,000 distinct CDR3 sequences, with around a tenth occurring only once. The specimen comprised CD4+ T cells sorted from PBMCs, sampled 45 days after the yellow fever booster vaccination. Receptors originate from a man between 18 and 29 years old who received the YFV17D yellow fever vaccine.

This clonotype came up a few times. The gene calls are TRBV6-6 and TRBJ2-4; D is possibly TRBD1 or TRBD2 (5 bases each). This CDR3 region has 14 residues. Germline V gene data show CDR1 as MNHNY and CDR2 as SVGAGI (reference sequence). V was shortened by 8 bases and J by 0 bases, with 11 bases between the two germline ends. CDR3 DNA sequence: TGTGCCAGCCTGGGGACGGTAGCCAAAAACATTCAGTACTTC. Amino acids: CASLGTVAKNIQYF.

This chain uses TRBV5-1 with TRBJ2-5; TRBD2 is a possible D gene (6 bases). Looked up from germline, CDR1 is SGHRS and CDR2 is YFSETQ. Trimming removed 2 bases at V and 5 bases at J, with 13 bases between. The CDR3 runs 14 residues. This CDR3 is CASSFRDSSETQYF. The CDR3 nucleotides are TGCGCCAGCAGCTTCCGGGACTCCTCTGAGACCCAGTACTTC.

The V gene is TRBV4-2, the J gene TRBJ2-1; 7 bases line up with TRBD1. The V gene's germline CDR1 is LGHNA and CDR2 YNFKEQ. The length of the CDR3 is 16 residues. Trimming cost V 0 bases and J 2 bases; bases outside gene matches: 4. Here the CDR3 DNA reads TGTGCCAGCAGCCAAGAGACAGGGCGGGCCTACAATGAGCAGTTCTTC. Translation: CASSQETGRAYNEQFF.

The chain couples TRBV5-1 to TRBJ1-6; TRBD1 aligns across 7 bases. Germline CDR1 is SGHRS and CDR2 is YFSETQ. The V and J ends lost 5 bases and 1 base, in that order; junction bases with no gene match: 9. The CDR3 is made up of 17 amino acids. CDR3 protein: CASRYRQGRSYNSPLHF. CDR3 nucleotides: TGCGCCAGCAGATACCGACAGGGAAGGTCCTATAATTCACCCCTCCACTTT.

This chain links TRBV4-2 with TRBJ2-7, with D perhaps given as TRBD1 or TRBD2 (5 bases each). V lost 0 bases and J lost 3, with 12 bases in between. This CDR3 is 15 amino acids long. Germline-derived CDR1 and CDR2 are LGHNA and YNFKEQ. CDR3 amino acids: CASSQEWGSLYEQYV. The CDR3 nucleotides read TGTGCCAGCAGCCAAGAATGGGGGTCTCTCTACGAGCAGTACGTC.

This chain joins TRBV6-5 and TRBJ2-1; D may be TRBD1 (6 bases). The V and J ends lost 4 bases and 0 bases respectively, with 7 bases between them. The germline V gene encodes CDR1 MNHEY and CDR2 SVGAGI. The CDR3 is 14 amino acids. The CDR3 DNA reads TGTGCCAGCAGTTCCAGGGGCTCCTACAATGAGCAGTTCTTC. Protein product: CASSSRGSYNEQFF.

The chain joins TRBV6-5 to TRBJ2-3; the D is unclear. This CDR3 is 13 amino acids long. CDR1 MNHEY and CDR2 SVGAGI come from the germline V gene. V lost 5 bases to trimming and J lost 0 bases, with 6 bases between them. CDR3 sequence: CASSALSTDTQYF. The CDR3 DNA follows: TGTGCCAGCAGTGCTTTAAGCACAGATACGCAGTATTTT.

This clonotype was detected a few times. The DNA for the CDR3 is TGTGCCACCAGCAGAGCACAGGGGGATGGCTACACCTTC. Translated: CATSRAQGDGYTF. V and J are TRBV15 and TRBJ1-2, with 8 nucleotides matching TRBD1. The CDR3 has 13 amino acids. V shed 1 base, J shed 6 bases, and the junction held 1 base outside the gene matches. Germline values: CDR1 LNHNV, CDR2 YYDKDF (reference sequence).

This clonotype has a handful of counts. The rearrangement uses TRBV4-1 and TRBJ2-3, with D unclear. Looked up from germline, CDR1 is MGHRA and CDR2 is YSYEKL. The CDR3 totals 16 residues. Trimming cost V 1 base and J 5 bases, with 16 bases left between them. Here the CDR3 DNA reads TGCGCCAGCAGCCAAGGAGTGCAGGTTTATGAAGATACGCAGTATTTT. Translation gives CASSQGVQVYEDTQYF.

In its sample, this clonotype was seen many times. The chain has TRBV5-1 and TRBJ2-1; TRBD2 might be the D (6 bases). The germline V gene encodes CDR1 SGHRS and CDR2 YFSETQ. V was shortened by 1 base and J by 4 bases, with 18 bases between the two germline ends. CDR3 length: 17 amino acids. Written as DNA, the CDR3 is TGCGCCAGCAGCTTGTATAGCTTAGGAGGGCATTACAATGAGCAGTTCTTC. Protein sequence: CASSLYSLGGHYNEQFF.

Many counts were recorded for this clonotype. The V call is TRBV27, the J call TRBJ2-7, with 9 positions matching TRBD1. Germline loops: CDR1 MNHEY, CDR2 SMNVEV (reference sequence). V lost 2 bases, J lost 7 bases, and 9 bases stayed unmatched. There are 15 residues in the CDR3. The CDR3 here is CASSLGGTGTGEQYF. The CDR3, as DNA: TGTGCCAGCAGTTTAGGTGGGACAGGGACAGGGGAGCAGTACTTC.

In this sample, this clonotype turned up a few times. The J gene is TRBJ1-3, the V gene TRBV3-1; D remains ambiguous. CDR3 size: 14 residues. V shed 6 bases and J shed 0 bases, with 9 bases lying between them. CDR1 is LGHDT, CDR2 YNNKEL, per germline (reference sequence). The CDR3, as DNA: TGTGCCAGCAGGGACGGGCGCTCTGGAAACACCATATATTTT. Translation: CASRDGRSGNTIYF.

The chain joins TRBV5-1 to TRBJ2-1; 15 bases match TRBD2. The CDR3 consists of 16 residues. Germline loops: CDR1 SGHRS, CDR2 YFSETQ. The ends lost 3 bases at V and 7 bases at J; junction bases unmatched: 5. The CDR3 spells CASSWGLAGGRNEQFF. The CDR3 coding sequence is TGCGCCAGCAGCTGGGGACTAGCGGGGGGACGGAATGAGCAGTTCTTC.

This clonotype was seen a handful of times. The chain uses TRBV5-5 and TRBJ2-5; 10 bases map to TRBD2. The germline gives CDR1 SGHKS, CDR2 YYEKEE (reference sequence). V was clipped by 8 bases and J by 5 bases; unmatched bases: 6. The CDR3 sequence is 13 residues long. The chain's CDR3 is CARPSGGVETQYF. CDR3 DNA sequence: TGTGCCAGACCCAGCGGGGGGGTCGAGACCCAGTACTTC.

In this sample, this clonotype turned up a few times. The V call is TRBV7-2, the J call TRBJ2-3; no firm D call. Germline loops: CDR1 SGHTA, CDR2 FQGNSA. This CDR3 comprises 14 residues. V gave up 2 bases and J gave up 3 bases, with 9 bases separating them. The CDR3 DNA follows: TGTGCCAGCAGCTTACGGGCAGAAACAGATACGCAGTATTTT. Its translation: CASSLRAETDTQYF.

The V gene is TRBV5-4, the J gene TRBJ2-7; 7 bases match TRBD1. Germline V CDR1 and CDR2: SGHNT, YYREEE (reference sequence). There are 13 residues in the CDR3. Unmatched junction bases numbered 2, after V lost 3 bases and J lost 2 bases. CDR3 residues: CASSSGTAYEQYF. The CDR3 region has the DNA TGTGCCAGCAGCTCCGGGACAGCCTACGAGCAGTACTTC.

This clonotype came up a few times. In DNA, the CDR3 is TGTGCCAGCAGCTCGAAGACAGGGGGCTTTGGCTACACCTTC. Protein: CASSSKTGGFGYTF. The V and J genes are TRBV7-2 and TRBJ1-2; TRBD1 matches 10 bases. V lost 4 bases to trimming and J lost 7 bases; unmatched junction nucleotides: 6. The CDR3 has 14 residues. In germline, CDR1 is SGHTA, CDR2 FQGNSA.

The chain combines TRBV7-2 with TRBJ1-1; 9 bases fit TRBD1. The trim removed 6 bases at V and 6 bases at J, leaving 8 bases unmatched. This CDR3 spans 14 amino acids. Germline CDR1 reads SGHTA; CDR2 reads FQGNSA. The CDR3 spells CASSYPRTGAEAFF. CDR3 DNA: TGTGCCAGCAGTTATCCCAGGACAGGGGCTGAAGCTTTCTTT. Based on the CDR3 plus reference TRBV7-2 and TRBJ1-1, the full variable domain is GAGVSQSPSNKVTEKGKDVELRCDPISGHTALYWYRQSLGQGLEFLIYFQGNSAPDKSGLPSDRFSAERTGGSVSTLTIQRTQQEDSAVYLCASSYPRTGAEAFFGQGTRLTVV.

This clonotype was seen a few times. CDR3 region: CASLDHSGNTIYF. In DNA form, the CDR3 reads TGTGCCAGCCTGGACCACTCTGGAAACACCATATATTTT. The chain employs TRBV6-2 or TRBV6-3 and TRBJ1-3; no definite D call. Trimming took off 8 bases at V and 0 bases at J, with 8 bases between the two ends. CDR1 is MNHEY, CDR2 SVGEGT, per germline. The CDR3 has 13 residues.

This rearrangement joins TRBV19 to TRBJ1-5; D gene unclear. The CDR3 totals 12 residues. CDR1 is LNHDA and CDR2 is SQIVND in the germline V gene (reference sequence). V dropped 3 bases and J dropped 7 bases, with 7 bases sitting between them. This chain's CDR3 is CASSISNQPQHF. The CDR3, as DNA: TGTGCCAGTAGTATCTCTAACCAGCCCCAGCATTTT.

About this clonotype itself: This CDR3 fails to terminate in the conserved phenylalanine or tryptophan, so it likely reflects a read error. The chain is built from TRBV3-1 and TRBJ1-6; D not certain. Germline V gene sequence: CDR1 LGHDT, CDR2 YNNKEL (reference sequence). CDR3 size: 16 residues. Trimming took off 6 bases at V and 9 bases at J, with 21 bases between the two ends. CDR3 region: CASRTTGVGSRSPLHL. The CDR3, as DNA: TGTGCCAGCAGAACTACCGGGGTGGGATCCCGTTCACCCCTCCACCTT.

The chain combines TRBV5-1 with TRBJ2-1; the D call may be TRBD1 or TRBD2 (5 bases each). The CDR3 sequence is 14 residues long. Germline CDR1 SGHRS, CDR2 YFSETQ. Trimming stripped 0 bases from V and 10 bases from J, with 14 bases between. The CDR3 sequence is CASSLDISWGEQFF. The CDR3 bases are TGCGCCAGCAGCTTGGACATAAGTTGGGGGGAGCAGTTCTTC.

This clonotype has more than one count but fewer than ten. The chain recombines TRBV4-1 with TRBJ1-1, with TRBD1 matching 9 bases. Trimming at V came to 1 base and at J to 9 bases, leaving 12 bases not matched to a gene. Germline-derived CDR1 and CDR2 are MGHRA and YSYEKL. This CDR3 comprises 16 residues. The CDR3 sequence is CASSQVGNRDRDQAFF. DNA for the CDR3: TGCGCCAGCAGCCAAGTTGGCAACCGGGACAGGGATCAAGCTTTCTTT.

This clonotype was seen a few times. V gene TRBV7-9 combines with J gene TRBJ2-3; D remains ambiguous. The V and J ends lost 4 bases and 5 bases respectively, with 10 bases between them. The germline gives CDR1 SEHNR, CDR2 FQNEAQ (reference sequence). The CDR3 runs 13 residues. The CDR3 region is CASSSRGVDTQYF. In nucleotides, the CDR3 is TGTGCCAGCAGCTCTCGCGGCGTAGATACGCAGTATTTT.

The rearrangement links TRBV6-5 to TRBJ1-1, with D possibly matching TRBD1 (5 bases). Per the germline V gene, CDR1 is MNHEY and CDR2 is SVGAGI. V dropped 7 bases and J dropped 3 bases, with 18 bases sitting between them. The CDR3 has 15 residues. In DNA, the CDR3 is TGTGCCAGCATGTCGTGGGGGATCGTCGACACTGAAGCTTTCTTT. This sequence encodes CASMSWGIVDTEAFF.

This clonotype turned up a few times. The chain links TRBV30 to TRBJ2-2; 7 bases are shared with TRBD2. V shed 6 bases, J shed 6 bases, and the junction held 7 bases outside the gene matches. The CDR3 sequence is 13 residues long. Germline V CDR1 and CDR2: GTSNPN, SVGIG (reference sequence). Here the CDR3 reads CACGGIRAGELFF. CDR3 DNA sequence: TGTGCCTGCGGGGGGATCCGCGCCGGGGAGCTGTTTTTT.

This clonotype was picked up many times. The chain combines TRBV5-6 with TRBJ2-7, with D perhaps TRBD1 (5 bases). The V end was cut by 1 base, the J end by 4 bases, with 15 bases between. From germline, CDR1 is SGHDT and CDR2 YYEEEE. The CDR3 length is 15 residues. CDR3 residues: CASSLRAQGAYEQYF. Written as DNA, the CDR3 is TGTGCCAGCAGCTTGCGGGCCCAAGGGGCGTACGAGCAGTACTTC.

This clonotype was counted only a few times. V gene TRBV20-1 combines with J gene TRBJ2-3, with 8 nucleotides matching TRBD2. This CDR3 has 15 amino acids. CDR1 DFQATT and CDR2 SNEGSKA come from the germline V gene (reference sequence). Trimming took 5 bases from V and 4 from J; bases not matched to a gene: 11. The CDR3 sequence is CSAEVGGLVSDTQYF. The CDR3 nucleotides read TGCAGTGCTGAGGTGGGGGGACTAGTCTCAGATACGCAGTATTTT.

This clonotype showed up just a few times. The chain has TRBV7-2 and TRBJ2-3; 10 bases are shared with TRBD2. In germline, CDR1 is SGHTA, CDR2 FQGNSA. This CDR3 has 15 amino acids. V shed 4 bases, J shed 2 bases, and the junction held 3 bases outside the gene matches. The CDR3 region is CASSSGLAPTDTQYF. The CDR3 nucleotides are TGTGCCAGCAGCTCGGGACTAGCGCCCACAGATACGCAGTATTTT.

This clonotype was counted at least ten times. V is TRBV20-1 and J is TRBJ2-3; 8 positions agree with TRBD2. CDR3 length: 13 amino acids. CDR1 is DFQATT, CDR2 SNEGSKA, per germline (reference sequence). V lost 3 bases and J lost 3; bases outside the gene matches: 2. Here the CDR3 reads CSASRGGTDTQYF. CDR3 DNA: TGCAGTGCTAGTCGGGGGGGGACAGATACGCAGTATTTT.

The chain carries TRBV15 and TRBJ1-5; 9 nucleotides match TRBD1. The germline V gene has CDR1 LNHNV and CDR2 YYDKDF (reference sequence). This CDR3 comprises 15 residues. V dropped 8 bases and J dropped 8; count of bases not matched to a gene: 13. This CDR3 reads CATQSRDREEKPQHF. CDR3 coding DNA: TGTGCCACCCAGTCCCGGGACAGGGAAGAGAAGCCCCAGCATTTT.

J is TRBJ2-1 and V is TRBV14, with D perhaps matching TRBD1 (6 bases). This CDR3 is 17 amino acids long. Germline V gene sequence: CDR1 SGHDN, CDR2 FVKESK. V lost 0 bases and J 2 bases, leaving 14 bases between the germline ends. CDR3 DNA: TGTGCCAGCAGCCAAGATCGTCGGTACAGGGCCTACAATGAGCAGTTCTTC. This codes for CASSQDRRYRAYNEQFF.